Below, 30 T cell receptor beta chains from the same sample are listed, as sequenced in a study of control samples from healthy donors and cancer patients. The repertoire was sequenced with immunoSEQ multiplex PCR; TCRdb's copy has only in-frame clones and lacks some. The profile shows about 60,000 clones, over 75% of them singletons. Sequencing used blood. These TCRs come from a man aged 35-49 years in good health.

Concerning this clone: The germline gene is not matched at one end of the junction; a read error may be the cause. The gene calls are TRBV7-7 and TRBJ2-2; D ambiguous. Germline CDR1 SSHAT, CDR2 FNYEAQ (reference sequence). There are 14 residues in the CDR3. CDR3: CASSFTMNTGELFF. Written as DNA, the CDR3 is TGTGCTAGCAGCTTCACCATGAACACCGGGGAGCTGTTTTTT.

This clone was seen only a few times. The chain couples TRBV25-1 to TRBJ2-2, with TRBD2 as a possible D gene (6 bases). Germline CDR1 is MGHDK and CDR2 is SYGVNS. The V and J ends lost 4 bases and 0 bases respectively, with 12 bases between them. The CDR3 totals 16 residues. CDR3 DNA sequence: TGTGCCAGCAGTGGGTTAGCGGAGACGAACACCGGGGAGCTGTTTTTT. It specifies CASSGLAETNTGELFF.

The V call is TRBV11-3, the J call TRBJ2-1; the D is unclear. Germline V gene lookup returns CDR1 SGHNT and CDR2 YENEEA. The CDR3 consists of 13 residues. Trimming removed 1 base at V and 6 bases at J, with 7 bases between. The CDR3 sequence: CASSLGTFNEQFF. For the CDR3, the DNA is TGTGCCAGCAGCTTAGGGACCTTCAATGAGCAGTTCTTC.

This chain connects TRBV25-1 to TRBJ1-1, with D tentatively TRBD1 (5 bases). The CDR3 contains 12 residues. The V end was cut by 6 bases, the J end by 6 bases, with 11 bases between. Germline CDR1 is MGHDK and CDR2 is SYGVNS. The CDR3 DNA follows: TGTGCCAGCAGGTCGGGGGACCCTGAAGCTTTCTTT. It codes for CASRSGDPEAFF.

CDR3 in amino acids: CASSLTISGNTIYF. The CDR3 DNA sequence: TGTGCCAGCAGCTTGACAATCTCTGGAAACACCATATATTTT. V is TRBV5-5 and J is TRBJ1-3; no definite D call. Germline V gene lookup returns CDR1 SGHKS and CDR2 YYEKEE (reference sequence). The CDR3 covers 14 residues. V was clipped by 1 base and J by 0 bases, with 5 bases between them.

This clone was seen just once. V is TRBV19 and J is TRBJ2-2; TRBD1 agrees at 7 bases. CDR1 is LNHDA, CDR2 SQIVND, per germline (reference sequence). J lost 7 bases, V lost 6 bases, and 8 bases had no gene match. The CDR3 is 14 residues long. The CDR3: CASRGTVVGGELFF. The CDR3 DNA reads as TGTGCCAGTAGAGGGACAGTGGTGGGCGGGGAGCTGTTTTTT.

The table lists this clone with a count of one. This sequence joins TRBV7-2 and TRBJ1-1; TRBD1 might be the D (6 bases). CDR1 is SGHTA and CDR2 is FQGNSA in the germline V gene. The CDR3 runs 15 residues. V was pared by 2 bases and J by 1 base, with 11 bases between. For the CDR3, the DNA is TGTGCCAGCAGCTTACTTCAGGGGTGGAACACTGAAGCTTTCTTT. This encodes CASSLLQGWNTEAFF.

This chain uses TRBV5-4 with TRBJ1-1; D ambiguous. The germline gives CDR1 SGHNT, CDR2 YYREEE (reference sequence). V lost 0 bases, J lost 0 bases, and 6 bases lay in between. This CDR3 region has 14 residues. CDR3 nucleotides: TGTGCCAGCAGCTTGGACGGGTTGAACACTGAAGCTTTCTTT. It encodes CASSLDGLNTEAFF.

V usage is TRBV5-4 and J usage is TRBJ2-1; TRBD2 matches 7 bases. The V segment lost 2 bases and the J segment 6 bases; nucleotides outside the gene matches: 5. The CDR3 is 14 residues long. Germline CDR1 and CDR2: SGHNT and YYREEE (reference sequence). This CDR3 reads CASSFLAVSNEQFF. In DNA form, the CDR3 reads TGTGCCAGCAGCTTCCTAGCGGTTTCCAATGAGCAGTTCTTC.

The chain couples TRBV19 to TRBJ2-2; perhaps TRBD1 as D (6 bases). CDR3 size: 15 residues. Trimming left V 6 bases short and J 0 bases short, with 11 bases between. Germline V gives CDR1 LNHDA, CDR2 SQIVND (reference sequence). Here the CDR3 reads CASRWGTPNTGELFF. CDR3 sequence (DNA): TGTGCCAGTAGATGGGGGACACCGAACACCGGGGAGCTGTTTTTT.

The genes are TRBV2 and TRBJ1-2; a possible D gene is TRBD1 (5 bases). The CDR3 runs 15 residues. CDR1 and CDR2 (germline): SNHLY, FYNNEI. V lost 1 base to trimming and J lost 4 bases, with 13 bases between them. This CDR3 reads CASSEGGRQLYGYTF. In DNA form, the CDR3 reads TGTGCCAGCAGTGAAGGGGGGAGGCAGCTCTATGGCTACACCTTC. The full variable domain, completed using reference TRBV2 and TRBJ1-2, is EPEVTQTPSHQVTQMGQEVILRCVPISNHLYFYWYRQILGQKVEFLVSFYNNEISEKSEIFDDQFSVERPDGSNFTLKIRSTKLEDSAMYFCASSEGGRQLYGYTFGSGTRLTVV.

The chain joins TRBV4-1 to TRBJ2-2; 7 bases are shared with TRBD2. The CDR3 is 17 amino acids. The V segment lost 4 bases and the J segment 3 bases; nucleotides outside the gene matches: 11. CDR1 is MGHRA, CDR2 YSYEKL, per germline. The CDR3: CASSPHGSGEDTGELFF. The CDR3 DNA sequence: TGCGCCAGCAGCCCCCATGGGAGCGGGGAGGACACCGGGGAGCTGTTTTTT.

The rearrangement uses TRBV7-2 and TRBJ2-3; the match to TRBD1 covers 9 bases. J lost 5 bases, V lost 5 bases, and 5 bases had no gene match. CDR3 length: 14 amino acids. Germline loops: CDR1 SGHTA, CDR2 FQGNSA. In nucleotides, the CDR3 is TGTGCCAGCAGCGGACGGACAGGGGAAGATACGCAGTATTTT. Translating gives CASSGRTGEDTQYF.

The chain's CDR3 is CASSRDRRAFF. CDR3 DNA sequence: TGTGCCAGCAGTAGGGACAGGAGAGCTTTCTTT. The rearrangement links TRBV28 to TRBJ1-1; 8 bases fit TRBD1. CDR1 is MDHEN and CDR2 is SYDVKM in the germline V gene. CDR3 length: 11 amino acids. The ends lost 5 bases at V and 10 bases at J; junction bases unmatched: 3. Full variable domain (rest looked up from reference TRBV28 and TRBJ1-1): DVKVTQSSRYLVKRTGEKVFLECVQDMDHENMFWYRQDPGLGLRLIYFSYDVKMKEKGDIPEGYSVSREKKERFSLILESASTNQTSMYLCASSRDRRAFFGQGTRLTVV.

This chain's CDR3 is CASSALGGDTEAFF. The CDR3 DNA sequence: TGTGCCAGCAGCGCATTAGGGGGGGACACTGAAGCTTTCTTT. The chain has TRBV7-8 and TRBJ1-1, with TRBD1 as a possible D gene (6 bases). V gave up 5 bases and J gave up 3 bases, with 13 bases separating them. This CDR3 region has 14 residues. Per germline, CDR1 SGHVS and CDR2 FQNEAQ. Supplemented by reference TRBV7-8 and TRBJ1-1, the full variable domain reads GAGVSQSPRYKVAKRGQDVALRCDPISGHVSLFWYQQALGQGPEFLTYFQNEAQLDKSGLPSDRFFAERPEGSVSTLKIQRTQQEDSAVYLCASSALGGDTEAFFGQGTRLTVV.

The chain couples TRBV30 to TRBJ1-4, with 7 bases that match TRBD1. J lost 8 bases, V lost 2 bases, and 8 bases had no gene match. Per germline, CDR1 GTSNPN and CDR2 SVGIG (reference sequence). The CDR3 consists of 14 residues. The CDR3 DNA is TGTGCCTGGAGTAATCAGGGGGTGGCCGAAAAACTGTTTTTT. This sequence encodes CAWSNQGVAEKLFF. The full variable domain, completed using reference TRBV30 and TRBJ1-4, is SQTIHQWPATLVQPVGSPLSLECTVEGTSNPNLYWYRQAAGRGLQLLFYSVGIGQISSEVPQNLSASRPQDRQFILSSKKLLLSDSGFYLCAWSNQGVAEKLFFGSGTQLSVL.

This clone was found a few times. The chain is built from TRBV27 and TRBJ2-6, with D hard to call. V was trimmed by 2 bases and J by 0 bases, leaving 17 bases between them. In germline, CDR1 is MNHEY, CDR2 SMNVEV (reference sequence). The CDR3 contains 19 residues. CDR3: CASSLNYAQRSSGANVLTF. CDR3 DNA: TGTGCCAGCAGTTTAAATTACGCGCAGAGAAGCTCTGGGGCCAACGTCCTGACTTTC.

This clone has more than one count but fewer than ten. V gene TRBV7-2 combines with J gene TRBJ2-7; D call uncertain. The germline V gene has CDR1 SGHTA and CDR2 FQGNSA. The CDR3 contains 16 residues. V lost 5 bases to trimming and J lost 0 bases, with 17 bases between them. CDR3 residues: CASSLGRTLVSYEQYF. The CDR3 DNA is TGTGCCAGCAGCCTCGGACGGACCCTAGTCTCCTACGAGCAGTACTTC.

The chain carries TRBV6-2 or TRBV6-3 and TRBJ2-7, with D perhaps matching TRBD1 (6 bases). Trimming removed 6 bases from V and 2 bases from J, with 14 bases in between. This CDR3 has 14 residues. Per germline, CDR1 MNHEY and CDR2 SVGEGT. CDR3 protein: CASSPPDSTYEQYF. CDR3 coding DNA: TGTGCCAGCAGCCCGCCGGACAGCACCTACGAGCAGTACTTC.

This clone was seen only a few times. The chain uses TRBV29-1 and TRBJ2-7; the D is unclear. The CDR3 loop spans 13 amino acids. V was cut by 3 bases and J by 0 bases, with 9 bases left in between. Germline V gene sequence: CDR1 SQVTM, CDR2 ANQGSEA. DNA for the CDR3: TGCAGCGTTGAGTTACCTCTCTCCTACGAGCAGTACTTC. Protein sequence: CSVELPLSYEQYF.

The J gene is TRBJ1-1, the V gene TRBV28; no firm D call. Between the trimmed V and J ends, which lost 6 bases and 4 bases, there was a span of 12 bases. Germline V CDR1 and CDR2: MDHEN, SYDVKM. The CDR3 consists of 13 residues. CDR3 sequence (DNA): TGTGCCAGCAGCCCGAGTTGGGGCACTGAAGCTTTCTTT. This sequence encodes CASSPSWGTEAFF.

This clone was recorded at least ten times. V gene TRBV5-6 combines with J gene TRBJ2-7; TRBD1 agrees at 10 bases. V shed 3 bases and J 5 bases; nucleotides not matched to a gene: 17. The germline V gene encodes CDR1 SGHDT and CDR2 YYEEEE. The CDR3 is made up of 18 amino acids. The CDR3 spells CASSSTRLWTGGSHEQYF. The CDR3 DNA reads TGTGCCAGCAGCTCTACCCGACTTTGGACAGGGGGGTCCCACGAGCAGTACTTC.

Here the CDR3 reads CASSSRGGGPQHF. The CDR3 DNA reads as TGTGCCAGCAGCTCCAGGGGCGGCGGACCCCAGCATTTT. This chain joins TRBV5-8 and TRBJ1-5; tentatively, D is TRBD1 (6 bases). The V and J ends lost 3 bases and 10 bases respectively, with 14 bases between them. Germline CDR1 SGHTS, CDR2 YDEGEE. This CDR3 region has 13 residues.

This clone appeared a single time. This chain joins TRBV12-1 and TRBJ1-1. TRBV12-1 is classified as a pseudogene. CDR3 length: 15 residues. In DNA form, the CDR3 reads TGTGCCAGCAGCTTTGTTGGAGGGCCTCTCACTGAAGCTTTCTTT. It translates to CASSFVGGPLTEAFF.

The V and J genes are TRBV4-2 and TRBJ2-1; 11 bases agree with TRBD2. With V trimmed by 1 base and J by 4 bases, 3 bases remained unmatched. Germline values: CDR1 LGHNA, CDR2 YNFKEQ. The CDR3 has 16 amino acids. The CDR3 spells CASSQATSGRYNEQFF. Here the CDR3 DNA reads TGTGCCAGCAGCCAAGCTACTAGCGGGAGATACAATGAGCAGTTCTTC.

The V call is TRBV14, the J call TRBJ1-6; D is unclear. Trimming removed 1 base from V and 5 bases from J, with 6 bases in between. This CDR3 has 14 residues. Germline CDR1 SGHDN, CDR2 FVKESK. CDR3 in amino acids: CASSQGLNNSPLHF. CDR3 bases: TGTGCCAGCAGCCAAGGACTAAATAATTCACCCCTCCACTTT.

The chain has TRBV5-1 and TRBJ1-2, with TRBD1 as a possible D gene (5 bases). Per germline, CDR1 SGHRS and CDR2 YFSETQ. This CDR3 is built from 14 residues. The germline V and J ends were trimmed by 1 base and 8 bases, with 15 bases remaining between them. In nucleotides, the CDR3 is TGCGCCAGCAGCTTGATGAGCAGGGTCTCCGGCTACACCTTC. It specifies CASSLMSRVSGYTF.

The chain links TRBV14 to TRBJ2-4; 8 bases line up with TRBD1. The germline gives CDR1 SGHDN, CDR2 FVKESK. The CDR3 runs 16 residues. V lost 4 bases to trimming and J lost 8 bases; unmatched junction nucleotides: 13. CDR3 coding DNA: TGTGCCAGCAGCCGCTCCCAGGGGGCGAGGCCGGACATTCAGTACTTC. Protein sequence: CASSRSQGARPDIQYF.

This sequence joins TRBV5-1 and TRBJ2-3, with a weak D call TRBD2 (5 bases). Germline V gives CDR1 SGHRS, CDR2 YFSETQ. The CDR3 spans 13 residues. V dropped 3 bases and J dropped 3 bases, with 8 bases sitting between them. The CDR3 coding sequence is TGCGCCAGCAGCTCCGGGGTTACAGATACGCAGTATTTT. Translating it yields CASSSGVTDTQYF.

By share, this clone ranks as medium-sized. The rearrangement links TRBV30 to TRBJ2-7; 8 positions match TRBD1. The germline V gene has CDR1 GTSNPN and CDR2 SVGIG (reference sequence). This CDR3 contains 17 residues. Trimming cost V 2 bases and J 2 bases; bases outside gene matches: 14. In DNA form, the CDR3 reads TGTGCCTGGAGTACAGGGGGGATGATAGGATCCACCTACGAGCAGTACTTC. It yields the protein CAWSTGGMIGSTYEQYF. Variable domain in full (rest from reference TRBV30 and TRBJ2-7): SQTIHQWPATLVQPVGSPLSLECTVEGTSNPNLYWYRQAAGRGLQLLFYSVGIGQISSEVPQNLSASRPQDRQFILSSKKLLLSDSGFYLCAWSTGGMIGSTYEQYFGPGTRLTVT.